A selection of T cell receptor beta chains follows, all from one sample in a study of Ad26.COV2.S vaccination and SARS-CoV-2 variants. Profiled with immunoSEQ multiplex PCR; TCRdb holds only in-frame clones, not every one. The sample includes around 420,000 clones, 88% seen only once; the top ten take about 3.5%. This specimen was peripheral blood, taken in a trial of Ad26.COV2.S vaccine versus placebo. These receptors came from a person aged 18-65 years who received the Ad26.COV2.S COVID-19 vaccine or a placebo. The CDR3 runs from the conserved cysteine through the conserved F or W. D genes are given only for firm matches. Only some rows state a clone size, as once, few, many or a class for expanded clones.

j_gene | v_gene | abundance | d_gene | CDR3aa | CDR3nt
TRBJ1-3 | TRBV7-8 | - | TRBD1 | CASSAGAGGSGNTIYF | TGTGCCAGCAGCGCCGGAGCAGGGGGCTCTGGAAACACCATATATTTT
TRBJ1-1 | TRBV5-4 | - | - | CASSFGGGNTEAFF | TGTGCCAGCAGCTTCGGTGGGGGGAACACTGAAGCTTTCTTT
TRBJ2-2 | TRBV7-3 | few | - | CASSFRGNTGELFF | TGTGCCAGCAGCTTTCGGGGGAACACCGGGGAGCTGTTTTTT
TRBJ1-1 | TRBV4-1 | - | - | CASREPGQNTEAFF | TGCGCCAGCAGGGAACCGGGACAGAACACTGAAGCTTTCTTT
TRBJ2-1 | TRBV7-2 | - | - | CASSLRQSSYNEQFF | TGTGCCAGCAGCCTCAGACAGAGCTCCTACAATGAGCAGTTCTTC
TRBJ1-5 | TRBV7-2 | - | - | CASSSTLYSNQPQHF | TGTGCCAGCAGCTCTACACTGTATAGCAATCAGCCCCAGCATTTT
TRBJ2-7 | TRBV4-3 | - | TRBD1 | CASSQGTGVEQYF | TGCGCCAGCAGCCAAGGGACAGGGGTAGAGCAGTACTTC
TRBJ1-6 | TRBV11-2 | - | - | CASSDTSQGYNSPLHF | TGTGCCAGCAGCGACACATCACAGGGCTATAATTCACCCCTCCACTTT
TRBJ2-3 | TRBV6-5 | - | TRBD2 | CASSSPGGTDTQYF | TGTGCCAGCAGTTCACCGGGGGGTACAGATACGCAGTATTTT
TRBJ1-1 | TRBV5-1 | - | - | CASSPRGGNTEAFF | TGCGCCAGCAGCCCACGCGGGGGGAACACTGAAGCTTTCTTT
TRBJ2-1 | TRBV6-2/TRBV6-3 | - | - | CASSPTRNEQFF | TGTGCCAGCAGCCCGACCAGGAATGAGCAGTTCTTC
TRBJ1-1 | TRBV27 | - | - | CASSLGGGPEAFF | TGTGCCAGCAGTTTGGGCGGGGGTCCTGAAGCTTTCTTT
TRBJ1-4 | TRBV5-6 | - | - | CASSLFGLNNEKLFF | TGTGCCAGCAGCTTGTTTGGGCTGAACAATGAAAAACTGTTTTTT
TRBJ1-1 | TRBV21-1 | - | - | CASNRGRTEAFF | TGTGCCAGCAACAGGGGGAGGACTGAAGCTTTCTTT
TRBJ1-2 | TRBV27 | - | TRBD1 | CASSPRTGAYGYTF | TGTGCCAGCAGTCCCCGCACAGGGGCCTATGGCTACACCTTC
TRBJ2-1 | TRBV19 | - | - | CASSPSMGAHNEQFF | TGTGCCAGTAGTCCCTCTATGGGGGCACACAATGAGCAGTTCTTC
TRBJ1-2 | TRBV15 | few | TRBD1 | CAISKGGTGFGGYTF | TGTGCCATTTCGAAAGGGGGGACAGGGTTTGGCGGCTACACCTTC
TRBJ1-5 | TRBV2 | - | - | CASSEARGQHF | TGTGCCAGCAGTGAAGCCCGGGGGCAGCATTTT
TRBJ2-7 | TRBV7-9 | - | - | CASSVGDPSSRSEQYF | TGTGCCAGCAGTGTGGGGGACCCTTCTTCTCGGTCCGAGCAGTACTTC
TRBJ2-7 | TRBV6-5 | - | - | CASSYSSFGVGYEQYF | TGTGCCAGCAGTTACTCGAGTTTTGGGGTTGGGTACGAGCAGTACTTC
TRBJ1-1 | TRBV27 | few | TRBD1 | CASSWTGNTEAFF | TGTGCCAGCAGTTGGACAGGGAACACTGAAGCTTTCTTT
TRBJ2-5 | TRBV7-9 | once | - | CASSLEVDTQETQYF | TGTGCCAGCAGCTTAGAGGTGGACACCCAAGAGACCCAGTACTTC
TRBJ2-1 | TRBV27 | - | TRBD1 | CASSLWQGVGNEQFF | TGTGCCAGCAGTTTATGGCAGGGGGTTGGTAATGAGCAGTTCTTC
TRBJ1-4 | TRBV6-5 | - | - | CAILGTGNEKLFF | TGTGCCATCTTAGGGACGGGTAATGAAAAACTGTTTTTT
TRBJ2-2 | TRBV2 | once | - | CASKPGTNTGELFF | TGTGCCAGCAAACCGGGGACGAACACCGGGGAGCTGTTTTTT
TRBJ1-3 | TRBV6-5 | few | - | CASRPFFSGNTIYF | TGTGCCAGCAGGCCCTTCTTCTCTGGAAACACCATATATTTT
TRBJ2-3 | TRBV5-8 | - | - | CASSLGGVTDTQYF | TGTGCCAGCAGCTTGGGGGGCGTCACAGATACGCAGTATTTT
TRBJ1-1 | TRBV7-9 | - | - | CASSLNGVTEAFF | TGTGCCAGCAGCTTAAACGGGGTCACTGAAGCTTTCTTT
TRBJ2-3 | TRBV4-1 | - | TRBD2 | CASSQAWTSADTQYF | TGCGCCAGCAGCCAAGCCTGGACTAGCGCAGATACGCAGTATTTT
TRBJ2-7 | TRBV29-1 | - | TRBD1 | CSVESGTGNGAYEQYF | TGCAGCGTTGAATCGGGGACAGGGAATGGGGCCTACGAGCAGTACTTC
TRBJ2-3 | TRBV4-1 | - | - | CASSQSGSSTDTQYF | TGCGCCAGCAGCCAAAGCGGATCTAGCACAGATACGCAGTATTTT
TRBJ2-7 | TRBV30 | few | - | CAWSVGQGFYEQYF | TGTGCCTGGAGTGTGGGGCAGGGATTCTACGAGCAGTACTTC
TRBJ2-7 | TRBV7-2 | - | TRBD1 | CASSQRQGAAYEQYF | TGTGCCAGCAGCCAGCGACAGGGGGCCGCCTACGAGCAGTACTTC
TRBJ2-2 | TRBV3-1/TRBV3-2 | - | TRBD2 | CASSQEAGGPRNTGELFF | TGTGCCAGCAGCCAAGAAGCGGGGGGGCCGAGGAACACCGGGGAGCTGTTTTTT
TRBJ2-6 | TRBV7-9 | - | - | CASSAPSPGANVLTF | TGTGCCAGCAGCGCACCTTCGCCTGGGGCCAACGTCCTGACTTTC
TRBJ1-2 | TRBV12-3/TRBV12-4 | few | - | CASPNGAYGYTF | TGTGCCAGCCCGAACGGGGCCTATGGCTACACCTTC
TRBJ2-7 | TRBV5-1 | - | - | CASSLDRATYEQYF | TGCGCCAGCAGCCTCGACCGGGCGACCTACGAGCAGTACTTC